This T cell receptor beta chain derives from a study of blood T cell repertoires in COVID-19. About the study: Both acute and convalescent COVID-19 samples were obtained from the United States, Italy and Spain. In each case, the material was cDNA or gDNA derived from T cells, B-cell-depleted T cells, or PBMCs.

Original processing notes: Nucleated cell counts were estimated from reference gene primer amplification. Using immunoSEQ multiplex PCR, the repertoire was profiled, and TCRdb retains in-frame clones only, with some absent. V and J calls and clone size come straight from that table; D and trimming were deduced from the DNA. The sample shows about 110,000 clones, under 90% of them seen only once. This clone occurred a few times. The CDR3 totals 13 residues. V lost 5 bases and J 3 bases, leaving 8 bases between the germline ends. The germline V gene encodes CDR1 SGHRS and CDR2 YFSETQ. Sample: peripheral blood. This clonotype was obtained from a woman aged 45-65 years with acute or convalescent COVID-19. The genes are TRBV5-1 and TRBJ1-4; a possible D gene is TRBD1 (5 bases). In DNA, the CDR3 is TGCGCCAGCAGTGGGGCACCTAATGAAAAACTGTTTTTT. Its translation is CASSGAPNEKLFF. The full variable domain, rest sourced from reference TRBV5-1 and TRBJ1-4, is KAGVTQTPRYLIKTRGQQVTLSCSPISGHRSVSWYQQTPGQGLQFLFEYFSETQRNKGNFPGRFSGRQFSNSRSEMNVSTLELGDSALYLCASSGAPNEKLFFGSGTQLSVL.